The present entry profiles one T cell receptor beta chain with its context. This CDR3 is 14 amino acids long. Germline trimming cut 2 bases from V and 8 bases from J; bases unmatched to any gene: 8. The germline CDR1 and CDR2 sequences are SGHRS and YFSETQ. Clones were sequenced by immunoSEQ multiplex PCR, and TCRdb holds only the in-frame ones, with some missing. The data show around 120,000 clones, about 89% seen once. These data originate in a study of PD-L1 blockade in urothelial cancer. About the study: It was in the mid-2010s that patients started atezolizumab at 1,200 mg intravenously every 3 weeks. Men with urothelial cancer arising in the bladder made up about 85% of the roughly 30 patients.

Sample time point: peripheral blood 6 weeks after treatment start. The chain couples TRBV5-1 to TRBJ1-2, with TRBD1 matching 8 bases. Sequencing was performed on PBMCs, taken around atezolizumab (anti-PD-L1) treatment. This clonotype originated in a man in his sixties with urothelial cancer. Written as DNA, the CDR3 is TGCGCCAGCAGCTTCTCCCAGGGGGCGCAAGGCTACACCTTC. Its protein product is CASSFSQGAQGYTF.